This TCR beta chain was observed in a study of long-term antiretroviral therapy in people with HIV. Donors each had at least one pre-ART PBMC sample and at least two post-ART ones. The CDR3 covers 12 residues. The V gene lost 3 bases and the J gene lost 4 bases, with 7 bases spanning the gap. CDR1 and CDR2 from the germline V gene are GTSNPN and SVGIG (reference sequence). Turning to this clone: The antigen is not known.

They ran version v3.0 of the immunoSEQ assay at survey level. It was roughly 40,000-55,000 T-cell genomes per sample that sequencing targeted. Assay used: immunoSEQ multiplex PCR; TCRdb lists only in-frame clones, some missing. Among 20,000 to 25,000 clones listed, 76% were seen once. Findings of the study overall: All blood samples came from the years 2004 to 2017, possibly under older ART regimens. Researchers lacked any data on ART adherence, viral resistance or therapy changes.

This receptor was obtained from a woman between 40 and 55 years old with HIV. V usage is TRBV30 and J usage is TRBJ1-3, with TRBD1 as a possible D gene (5 bases). The sample consisted of unsorted PBMCs, taken 1.1 years before starting antiretroviral therapy. The CDR3 loop reads CAWRGAGNTIYF. The DNA of the CDR3 is TGTGCCTGGAGAGGGGCCGGAAACACCATATATTTT.